The clone carrying this TCR beta chain has at least ten counts. The study enrolled patients aged 18 to 65 with newly diagnosed hyperthyroidism of under 2 months' duration. This sample was taken from a study of T cells in Graves' hyperthyroidism and ophthalmopathy. Authors of the study amplified TCR beta CDR3 regions from RNA transcripts. Using the HTBI primer set, a first-round RT-PCR was run on the TCR CDR3. One entry per CDR3 protein results from TCRdb running MiXCR on the multiplex PCR reads. The repertoire holds about 360,000 distinct CDR3 sequences, with about 20% as singletons. Germline loops: CDR1 MGHRA, CDR2 YSYEKL. This CDR3 comprises 15 residues. Trimming removed 5 bases at V and 3 bases at J, with 14 bases between.

The sequence came from a woman younger than 35 with Graves' hyperthyroidism. The chain uses TRBV4-1 and TRBJ1-5; a possible D gene is TRBD1 (5 bases). Input material: blood. The CDR3 sequence: CASSTNSGFNQPQHF. CDR3 DNA: TGCGCCAGCAGCACCAACTCAGGGTTCAATCAGCCCCAGCATTTT.